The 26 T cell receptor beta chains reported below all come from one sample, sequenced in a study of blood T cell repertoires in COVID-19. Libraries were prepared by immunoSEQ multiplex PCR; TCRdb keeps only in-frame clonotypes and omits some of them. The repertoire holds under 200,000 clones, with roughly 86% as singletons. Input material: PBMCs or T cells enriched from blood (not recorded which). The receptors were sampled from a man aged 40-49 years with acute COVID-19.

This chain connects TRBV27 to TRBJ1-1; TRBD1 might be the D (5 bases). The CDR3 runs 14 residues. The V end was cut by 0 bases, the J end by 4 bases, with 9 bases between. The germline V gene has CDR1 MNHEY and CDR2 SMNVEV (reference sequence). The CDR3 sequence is CASSLSGVGTEAFF. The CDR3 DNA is TGTGCCAGCAGTTTATCAGGGGTGGGCACTGAAGCTTTCTTT.

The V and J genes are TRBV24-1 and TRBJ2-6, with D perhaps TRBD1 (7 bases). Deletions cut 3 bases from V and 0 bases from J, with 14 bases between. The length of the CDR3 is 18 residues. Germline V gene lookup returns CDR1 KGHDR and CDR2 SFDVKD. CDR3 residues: CATSDDRQGLSGANVLTF. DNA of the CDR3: TGTGCCACCAGTGATGACAGACAGGGACTCTCTGGGGCCAACGTCCTGACTTTC.

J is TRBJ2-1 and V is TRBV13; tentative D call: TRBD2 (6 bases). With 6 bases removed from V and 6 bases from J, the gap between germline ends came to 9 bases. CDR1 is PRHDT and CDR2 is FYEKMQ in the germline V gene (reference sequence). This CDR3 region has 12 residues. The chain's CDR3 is CASRGLLNEQFF. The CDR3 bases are TGTGCCAGCAGAGGACTACTCAATGAGCAGTTCTTC.

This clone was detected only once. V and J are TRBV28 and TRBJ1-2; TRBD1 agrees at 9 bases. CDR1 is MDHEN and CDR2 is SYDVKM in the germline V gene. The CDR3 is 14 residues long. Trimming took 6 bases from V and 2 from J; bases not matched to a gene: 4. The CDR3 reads CASRWTGENYGYTF. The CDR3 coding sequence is TGTGCCAGCAGATGGACAGGGGAAAACTATGGCTACACCTTC.

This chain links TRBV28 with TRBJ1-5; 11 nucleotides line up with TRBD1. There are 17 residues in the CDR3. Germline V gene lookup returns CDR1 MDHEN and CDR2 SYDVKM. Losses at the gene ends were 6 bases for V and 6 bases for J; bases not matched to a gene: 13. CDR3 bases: TGTGCCAGCAGGCCTTGGCGAGGACAGGGGGCGGCTCAGCCCCAGCATTTT. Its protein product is CASRPWRGQGAAQPQHF.

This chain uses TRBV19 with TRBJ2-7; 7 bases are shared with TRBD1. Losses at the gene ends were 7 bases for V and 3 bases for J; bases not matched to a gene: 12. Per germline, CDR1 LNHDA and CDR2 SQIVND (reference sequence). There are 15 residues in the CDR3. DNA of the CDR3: TGTGCCAGTACCCGCCAGGCAGGGGGAAACTACGAGCAGTACTTC. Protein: CASTRQAGGNYEQYF.

CDR3 amino acids: CSARLLYEQYF. The CDR3 nucleotides read TGCAGTGCGAGACTCTTATACGAGCAGTACTTC. The chain combines TRBV20-1 with TRBJ2-7; D remains ambiguous. The V end was cut by 6 bases, the J end by 4 bases, with 10 bases between. There are 11 residues in the CDR3. CDR1 DFQATT and CDR2 SNEGSKA come from the germline V gene (reference sequence).

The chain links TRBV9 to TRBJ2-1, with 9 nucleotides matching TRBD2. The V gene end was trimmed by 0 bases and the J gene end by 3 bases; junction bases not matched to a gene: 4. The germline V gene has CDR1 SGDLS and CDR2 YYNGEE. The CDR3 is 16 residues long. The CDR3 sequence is CASSVGLAGNYNEQFF. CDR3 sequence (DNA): TGTGCCAGCAGCGTAGGGCTAGCGGGGAACTACAATGAGCAGTTCTTC.

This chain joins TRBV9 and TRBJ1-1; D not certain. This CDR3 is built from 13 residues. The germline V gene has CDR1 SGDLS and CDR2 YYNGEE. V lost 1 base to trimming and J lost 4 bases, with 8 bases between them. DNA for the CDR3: TGTGCCAGCAGCGTATTCCCCTTCACTGAAGCTTTCTTT. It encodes CASSVFPFTEAFF.

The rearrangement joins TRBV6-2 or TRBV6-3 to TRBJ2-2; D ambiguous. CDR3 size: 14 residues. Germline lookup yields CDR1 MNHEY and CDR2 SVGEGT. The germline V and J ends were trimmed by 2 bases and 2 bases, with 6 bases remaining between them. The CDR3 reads CASSYAVNTGELFF. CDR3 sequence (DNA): TGTGCCAGCAGTTACGCAGTTAACACCGGGGAGCTGTTTTTT.

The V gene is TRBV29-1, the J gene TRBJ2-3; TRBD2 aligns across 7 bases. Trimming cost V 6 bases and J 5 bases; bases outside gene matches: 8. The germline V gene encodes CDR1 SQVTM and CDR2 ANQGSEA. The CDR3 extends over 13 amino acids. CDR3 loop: CSVAGPGVDTQYF. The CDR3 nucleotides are TGCAGCGTAGCGGGACCTGGAGTAGATACGCAGTATTTT.

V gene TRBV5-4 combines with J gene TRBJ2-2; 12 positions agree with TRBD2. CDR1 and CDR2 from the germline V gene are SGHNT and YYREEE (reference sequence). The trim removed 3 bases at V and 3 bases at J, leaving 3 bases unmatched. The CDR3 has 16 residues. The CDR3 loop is CASSSRLAGDTGELFF. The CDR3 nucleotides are TGTGCCAGCAGCTCGAGACTAGCGGGAGACACCGGGGAGCTGTTTTTT. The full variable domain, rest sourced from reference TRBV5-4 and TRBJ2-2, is ETGVTQSPTHLIKTRGQQVTLRCSSQSGHNTVSWYQQALGQGPQFIFQYYREEENGRGNFPPRFSGLQFPNYSSELNVNALELDDSALYLCASSSRLAGDTGELFFGEGSRLTVL.

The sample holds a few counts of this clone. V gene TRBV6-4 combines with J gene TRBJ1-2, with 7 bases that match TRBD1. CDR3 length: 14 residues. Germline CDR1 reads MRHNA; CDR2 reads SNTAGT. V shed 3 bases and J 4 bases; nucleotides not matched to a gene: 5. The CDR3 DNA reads TGTGCCAGCAGTGATGGACAGGACCTCTATGGCTACACCTTC. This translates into CASSDGQDLYGYTF.

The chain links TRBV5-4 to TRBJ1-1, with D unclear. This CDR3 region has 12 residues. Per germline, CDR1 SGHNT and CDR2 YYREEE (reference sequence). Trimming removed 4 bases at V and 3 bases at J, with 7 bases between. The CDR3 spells CASSRRDTEAFF. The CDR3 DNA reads TGTGCCAGCAGCCGGAGAGACACTGAAGCTTTCTTT.

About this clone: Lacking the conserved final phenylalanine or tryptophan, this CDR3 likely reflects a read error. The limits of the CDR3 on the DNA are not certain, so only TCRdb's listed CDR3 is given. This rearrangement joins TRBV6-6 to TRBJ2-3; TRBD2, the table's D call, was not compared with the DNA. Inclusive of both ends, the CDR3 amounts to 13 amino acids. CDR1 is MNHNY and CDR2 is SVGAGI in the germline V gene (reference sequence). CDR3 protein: CASRRKRGASKRL.

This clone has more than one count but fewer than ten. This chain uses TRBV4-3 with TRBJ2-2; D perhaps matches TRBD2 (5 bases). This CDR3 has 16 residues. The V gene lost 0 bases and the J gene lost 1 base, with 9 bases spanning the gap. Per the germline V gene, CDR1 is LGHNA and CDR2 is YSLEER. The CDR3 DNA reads TGCGCCAGCAGCCAAGACGGAGGAATGAACACCGGGGAGCTGTTTTTT. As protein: CASSQDGGMNTGELFF.

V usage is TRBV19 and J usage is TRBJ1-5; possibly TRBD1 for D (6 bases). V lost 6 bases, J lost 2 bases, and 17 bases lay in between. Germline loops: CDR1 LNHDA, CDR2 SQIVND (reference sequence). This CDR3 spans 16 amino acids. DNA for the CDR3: TGTGCCAGTAGCATCCGCCGAAACAGGGGCAATCAGCCCCAGCATTTT. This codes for CASSIRRNRGNQPQHF.

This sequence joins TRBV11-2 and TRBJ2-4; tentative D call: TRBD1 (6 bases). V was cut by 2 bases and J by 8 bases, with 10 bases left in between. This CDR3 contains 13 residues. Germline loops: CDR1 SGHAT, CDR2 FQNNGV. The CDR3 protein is CASSLYRADIQYF. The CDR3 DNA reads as TGTGCCAGCAGCTTATACAGGGCGGACATTCAGTACTTC. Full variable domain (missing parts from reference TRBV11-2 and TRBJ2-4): EAGVAQSPRYKIIEKRQSVAFWCNPISGHATLYWYQQILGQGPKLLIQFQNNGVVDDSQLPKDRFSAERLKGVDSTLKIQPAKLEDSAVYLCASSLYRADIQYFGAGTRLSVL.

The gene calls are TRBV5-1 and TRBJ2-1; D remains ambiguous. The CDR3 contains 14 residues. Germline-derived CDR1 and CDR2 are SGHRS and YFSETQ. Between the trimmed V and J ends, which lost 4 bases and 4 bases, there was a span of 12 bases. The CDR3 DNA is TGCGCCAGCAGCCGCACGACTGGTTACAATGAGCAGTTCTTC. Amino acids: CASSRTTGYNEQFF.

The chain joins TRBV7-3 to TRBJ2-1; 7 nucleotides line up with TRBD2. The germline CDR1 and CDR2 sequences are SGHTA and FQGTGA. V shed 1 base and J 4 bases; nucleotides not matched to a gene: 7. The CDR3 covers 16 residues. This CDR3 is CASSLSLPSGYNEQFF. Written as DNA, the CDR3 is TGTGCCAGCAGCTTAAGTCTGCCTAGCGGATACAATGAGCAGTTCTTC. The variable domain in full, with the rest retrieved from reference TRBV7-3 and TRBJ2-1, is GAGVSQTPSNKVTEKGKYVELRCDPISGHTALYWYRQSLGQGPEFLIYFQGTGAADDSGLPNDRFFAVRPEGSVSTLKIQRTERGDSAVYLCASSLSLPSGYNEQFFGPGTRLTVL.

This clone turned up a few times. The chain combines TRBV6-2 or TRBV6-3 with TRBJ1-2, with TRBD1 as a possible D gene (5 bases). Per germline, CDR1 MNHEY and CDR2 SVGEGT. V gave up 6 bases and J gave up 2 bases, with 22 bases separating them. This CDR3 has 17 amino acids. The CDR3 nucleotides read TGTGCCAGCAGACCTTTCCTCACCAGGGTTGCGAACTATGGCTACACCTTC. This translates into CASRPFLTRVANYGYTF.

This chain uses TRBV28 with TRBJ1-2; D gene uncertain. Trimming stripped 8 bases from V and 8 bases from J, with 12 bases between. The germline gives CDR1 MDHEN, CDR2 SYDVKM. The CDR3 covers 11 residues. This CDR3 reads CASSTRRGYTF. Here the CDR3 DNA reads TGTGCCAGCTCCACTCGGCGGGGCTACACCTTC.

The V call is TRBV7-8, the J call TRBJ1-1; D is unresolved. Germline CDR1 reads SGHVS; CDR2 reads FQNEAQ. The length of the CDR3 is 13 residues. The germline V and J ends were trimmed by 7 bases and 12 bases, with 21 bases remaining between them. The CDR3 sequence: CASTVEEVGVSFF. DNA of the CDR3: TGTGCCAGCACCGTAGAGGAGGTCGGGGTGTCTTTCTTT.

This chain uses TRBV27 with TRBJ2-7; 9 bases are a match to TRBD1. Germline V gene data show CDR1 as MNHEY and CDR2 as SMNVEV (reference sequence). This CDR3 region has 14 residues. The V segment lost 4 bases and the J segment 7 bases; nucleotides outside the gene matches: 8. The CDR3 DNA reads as TGTGCCAGCAGTTCCCGGGACAGGGTGTTTGAGCAGTACTTC. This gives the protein CASSSRDRVFEQYF.

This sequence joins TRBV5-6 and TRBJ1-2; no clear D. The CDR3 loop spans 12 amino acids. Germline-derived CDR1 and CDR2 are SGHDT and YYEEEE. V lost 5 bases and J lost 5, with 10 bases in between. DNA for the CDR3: TGTGCCAGCAGTTCCTCTTTGTATGGCTACACCTTC. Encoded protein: CASSSSLYGYTF.

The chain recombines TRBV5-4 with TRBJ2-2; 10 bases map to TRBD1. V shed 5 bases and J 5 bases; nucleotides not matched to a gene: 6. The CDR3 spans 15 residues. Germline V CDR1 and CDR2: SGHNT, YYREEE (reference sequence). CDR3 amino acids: CASRPGTGETGELFF. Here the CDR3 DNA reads TGTGCCAGCAGACCTGGGACAGGGGAAACCGGGGAGCTGTTTTTT.